This record looks at one TCR beta chain sequence and its context. The antigen it binds to is not known. Base qualities were left out, and no much larger clone turns up one base away. Every donor was a healthy Caucasian. The twin cohort consisted of three pairs of female monozygotic twins, all aged roughly 18 to 29 years. Peripheral blood mononuclear cells were the source from which RNA for the TCR libraries was isolated. Preparation of the library involved 5' RACE. Sequencing was performed on an Illumina HiSeq 2000. A universal primer binding site was added through template switching, and the final cDNA carried a unique molecular identifier so that TCR cDNA molecules could be counted accurately. Specific primers in the conserved constant-segment region were used to synthesize first-strand cDNA for TCR alpha and beta chains. To control for contamination, every cDNA library carried two barcodes: a SMART-Mk sample barcode plus Illumina barcodes. TruSeq adapter sequences along with Illumina sample barcodes were introduced in two successive PCR steps. The TCR alpha and beta cDNA libraries were sequenced on the Illumina HiSeq platform using custom primers. Per the authors' processing: MiGEC was used to process raw reads and extract unique molecular identifiers, and MiXCR was used to find CDR3 positions. For each individual, recombination models were inferred using an EM algorithm with the repgenHMM and IGoR tools. Shared clonotype analysis was performed with the tcR package in R, normalizing sharing by the product of cloneset sizes. Out-of-frame nonproductive sequences were analyzed to study raw recombination free of thymic and clonal selection effects. The public reads were run again by TCRdb, first through fastp at Q25 and then through MiXCR, and only productive beta chains were kept. CDR3 protein sequences are deduplicated, and each keeps its most common genes and DNA. These V and J calls originate from TCRdb's pipeline instead of the authors' own analysis. The sample data list around 960,000 distinct CDR3 sequences, and around an eighth of these were observed just once. Around 1.5% of the sample goes to the ten largest clones.

V loses 8 bases, J loses 4 bases, and the germline ends lie 16 bases apart. CDR1 and CDR2, looked up from the germline V gene, are KGHDR and SFDVKD. The CDR3 runs 14 amino acids, cysteine and phenylalanine included. Just CDR3 DNA is preserved here, 42 bases in frame from base 1. This specimen comes from a study of identical twins (dated by TCRdb to the mid-2010s). For context, the study as a whole: To test whether fetal clonotypes persist, this study deep-sequenced TCR alpha and beta repertoires from monozygotic twins, from unrelated adults of various ages, and from cord blood. Replicate twin experiments were performed at different times using different library preparation protocols to rule out contamination.

Study-level results and caveats: Conclusions relied on cross-sectional statistical analysis, since the same donors could not be followed over many years. Fewer insertions were carried by abundant cord blood beta clonotypes; a weaker similar trend was observed in young adult naive repertoires, while no such trend was observed in memory repertoires. Excess twin sharing in beta out-of-frame sequences was weaker because fewer shared sequences lowered the signal-to-noise ratio. Out-of-frame TCR alpha sequences shared between twins showed an excess of low generation-probability sequences compared with coincidental sharing between unrelated individuals. Invariant T cells such as MAIT and iNKT could partly confound zero-insertion analyses, although diverse VJ usage argued against such confounding for most clonotypes. In monozygotic twins, out-of-frame TCR alpha sharing was systematically underestimated by recombination models, although the models agreed with sharing between unrelated individuals.

These records were also assigned to another study, of yellow fever vaccine responses in identical twins. The second study also describes: According to the authors, the vaccine-induced T cell response in identical twins seemed to be partly convergent and partly specific to each individual. Focusing on identical twins, the study followed the T cell clones that responded to the vaccine, and did so with precision.

The TCR sequence derives from a woman under 30 in good health. The sample taken for sequencing was PBMCs. The rearrangement joined TRBV24-1 to TRBJ1-1; TRBD1 might be the D gene, on 5 matching bases. The nucleotide sequence is given as TGTGCCACCATCGGGGGACCCGGGGGCACTGAAGCTTTCTTT. Its amino acids are CATIGGPGGTEAFF.